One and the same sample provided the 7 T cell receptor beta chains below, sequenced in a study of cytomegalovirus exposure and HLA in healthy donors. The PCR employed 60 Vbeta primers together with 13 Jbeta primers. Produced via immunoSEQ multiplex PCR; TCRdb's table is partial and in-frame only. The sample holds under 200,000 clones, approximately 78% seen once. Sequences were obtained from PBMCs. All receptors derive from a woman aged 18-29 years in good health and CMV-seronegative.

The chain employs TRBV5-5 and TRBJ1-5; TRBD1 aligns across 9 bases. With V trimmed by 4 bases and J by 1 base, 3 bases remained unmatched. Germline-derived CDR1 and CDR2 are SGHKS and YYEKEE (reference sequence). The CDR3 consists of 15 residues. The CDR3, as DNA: TGTGCCAGCAGCCAGACAGGGGGAAGCAATCAGCCCCAGCATTTT. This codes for CASSQTGGSNQPQHF.

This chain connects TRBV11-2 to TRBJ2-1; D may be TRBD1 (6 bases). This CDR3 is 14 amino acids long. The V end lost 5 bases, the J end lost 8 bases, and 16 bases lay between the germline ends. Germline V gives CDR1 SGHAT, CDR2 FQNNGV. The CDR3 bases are TGTGCCAGCAGCCGGCAATACAGGGCGGATGAGCAGTTCTTC. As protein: CASSRQYRADEQFF.

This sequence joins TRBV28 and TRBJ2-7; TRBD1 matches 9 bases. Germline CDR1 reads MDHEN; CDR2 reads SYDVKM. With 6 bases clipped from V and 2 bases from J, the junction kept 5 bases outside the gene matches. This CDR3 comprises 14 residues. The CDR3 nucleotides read TGTGCCAGCAGGCGACAGGGGGGTACCTACGAGCAGTACTTC. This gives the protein CASRRQGGTYEQYF.

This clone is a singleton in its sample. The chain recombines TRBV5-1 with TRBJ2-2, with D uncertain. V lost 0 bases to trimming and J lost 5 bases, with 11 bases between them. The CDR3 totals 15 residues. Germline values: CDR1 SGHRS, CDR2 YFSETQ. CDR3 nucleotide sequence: TGCGCCAGCAGCTTGGTAACAGACGGTACCGGGGAGCTGTTTTTT. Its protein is CASSLVTDGTGELFF.

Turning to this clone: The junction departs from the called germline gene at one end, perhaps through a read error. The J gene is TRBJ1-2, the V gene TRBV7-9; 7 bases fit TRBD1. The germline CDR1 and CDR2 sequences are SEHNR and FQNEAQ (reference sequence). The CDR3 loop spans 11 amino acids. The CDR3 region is CSSSLGTDYTF. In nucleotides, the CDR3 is TGTTCCAGCAGCTTAGGGACAGACTACACCTTC.

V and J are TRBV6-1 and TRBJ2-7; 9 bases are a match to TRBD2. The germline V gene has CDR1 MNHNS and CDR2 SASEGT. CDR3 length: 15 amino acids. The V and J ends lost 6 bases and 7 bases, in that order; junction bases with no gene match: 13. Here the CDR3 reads CASRNSGRGWEEQYF. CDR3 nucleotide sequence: TGTGCCAGCAGAAATAGCGGGAGAGGCTGGGAAGAGCAGTACTTC.

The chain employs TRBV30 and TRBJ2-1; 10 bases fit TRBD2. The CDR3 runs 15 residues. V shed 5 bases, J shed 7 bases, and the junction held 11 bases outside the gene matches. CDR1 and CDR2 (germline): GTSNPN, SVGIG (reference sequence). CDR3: CAWAWTSGRRNEQFF. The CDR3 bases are TGTGCCTGGGCTTGGACTAGCGGAAGGCGGAATGAGCAGTTCTTC.